The 19 T cell receptor beta chains below all came from one sample that was sequenced in a study of cytomegalovirus exposure and HLA in healthy donors. The PCR contained 60 Vbeta and 13 Jbeta primers. Sequencing was performed with immunoSEQ multiplex PCR; in TCRdb, only in-frame clones are kept and a portion is missing. The profile shows 150,000 to 200,000 clones, 70% of them singletons. The sample was PBMCs. The receptors here all came from a man younger than 35 in good health and CMV-seropositive.

This chain uses TRBV30 with TRBJ1-6, with a tentative D call TRBD1 (5 bases). V lost 1 base, J lost 0 bases, and 16 bases lay in between. Germline V CDR1 and CDR2: GTSNPN, SVGIG (reference sequence). The CDR3 totals 18 residues. The CDR3 is CAWSAQGTLSSYNSPLHF. CDR3 DNA: TGTGCCTGGAGTGCTCAGGGTACCCTTAGCTCCTATAATTCACCCCTCCACTTT.

The V call is TRBV28, the J call TRBJ1-2, with 7 bases that match TRBD1. The CDR3 runs 15 residues. Germline lookup yields CDR1 MDHEN and CDR2 SYDVKM. After removal of 5 bases from V and 8 bases from J, the junction contained 14 bases not matched to a gene. The CDR3 DNA is TGTGCCAGCAGTATCCCAGGGACAGTCCCGCTGGGCTACACCTTC. Its protein product is CASSIPGTVPLGYTF.

This clone has more than one count but fewer than ten. The chain combines TRBV19 with TRBJ1-6; D perhaps matches TRBD1 (5 bases). V was clipped by 4 bases and J by 13 bases, with 14 bases between them. CDR1 and CDR2 from the germline V gene are LNHDA and SQIVND (reference sequence). This CDR3 has 13 amino acids. CDR3 coding DNA: TGTGCCAGTAGTAAGGACAATGCGCCTCCCCTCCACTTT. This sequence encodes CASSKDNAPPLHF.

J is TRBJ2-2 and V is TRBV7-2; 9 nucleotides align to TRBD1. Germline loops: CDR1 SGHTA, CDR2 FQGNSA. V was clipped by 5 bases and J by 5 bases; unmatched bases: 9. The CDR3 has 16 amino acids. The CDR3 here is CASSLQYGQGTGELFF. The CDR3 nucleotides read TGTGCCAGCAGCCTCCAGTACGGACAGGGGACCGGGGAGCTGTTTTTT.

The chain has TRBV7-9 and TRBJ1-2; D is possibly TRBD1 (6 bases). This CDR3 is 15 amino acids long. In germline, CDR1 is SEHNR, CDR2 FQNEAQ (reference sequence). V was shortened by 1 base and J by 5 bases, with 14 bases between the two germline ends. CDR3: CASSLEGVSSYGYTF. The CDR3 region has the DNA TGTGCCAGCAGCTTAGAGGGGGTCTCGTCTTATGGCTACACCTTC. Full variable domain (missing parts from reference TRBV7-9 and TRBJ1-2): DTGVSQNPRHKITKRGQNVTFRCDPISEHNRLYWYRQTLGQGPEFLTYFQNEAQLEKSRLLSDRFSAERPKGSFSTLEIQRTEQGDSAMYLCASSLEGVSSYGYTFGSGTRLTVV.

The CDR3 loop is CASSLWGPGNTIYF. The CDR3 nucleotides read TGTGCCAGCAGTTTATGGGGGCCTGGAAACACCATATATTTT. The chain has TRBV28 and TRBJ1-3, with D tentatively TRBD1 (5 bases). The CDR3 loop spans 14 amino acids. With 0 bases removed from V and 2 bases from J, the gap between germline ends came to 5 bases. Germline V lookup: CDR1 MDHEN, CDR2 SYDVKM.

The rearrangement uses TRBV29-1 and TRBJ2-1; D is perhaps TRBD2 (7 bases). Trimming shortened V by 8 bases and J by 9 bases, and 17 bases separated the two germline ends. Germline loops: CDR1 SQVTM, CDR2 ANQGSEA. This CDR3 region has 12 residues. CDR3 DNA sequence: TGCAGCTCCGTCGGGGGCGGGGGTGAGCAGTTCTTC. Amino acids: CSSVGGGGEQFF.

This sequence joins TRBV6-5 and TRBJ1-4; D possibly corresponds to TRBD1 (5 bases). The length of the CDR3 is 15 residues. Germline V CDR1 and CDR2: MNHEY, SVGAGI. Trimming took 0 bases from V and 8 from J, leaving 13 bases between them. The CDR3 DNA reads TGTGCCAGCAGTTACTCCGGGACTCGAGGGGAAAAACTGTTTTTT. Translating gives CASSYSGTRGEKLFF.

This sequence joins TRBV5-6 and TRBJ2-3; 8 bases fit TRBD1. Germline assignment: CDR1 SGHDT and CDR2 YYEEEE. CDR3 length: 17 amino acids. J lost 4 bases, V lost 0 bases, and 10 bases had no gene match. The CDR3 nucleotides read TGTGCCAGCAGCTTGGTTAGGACAGGGATTGGTCCAGATACGCAGTATTTT. Encoded protein: CASSLVRTGIGPDTQYF.

The chain's CDR3 is CASSLRDSQNTGELFF. The DNA of the CDR3 is TGCGCCAGCAGCCTTCGGGACAGCCAGAACACCGGGGAGCTGTTTTTT. This rearrangement joins TRBV4-1 to TRBJ2-2; TRBD1 agrees at 7 bases. The ends lost 4 bases at V and 1 base at J; junction bases unmatched: 6. The CDR3 sequence is 16 residues long. CDR1 and CDR2 (germline): MGHRA, YSYEKL.

The rearrangement uses TRBV7-8 and TRBJ1-2; 7 positions match TRBD1. The CDR3 spans 14 residues. CDR1 SGHVS and CDR2 FQNEAQ come from the germline V gene. J lost 4 bases, V lost 3 bases, and 5 bases had no gene match. The CDR3 protein is CASSFRGDGYGYTF. CDR3 nucleotide sequence: TGTGCCAGCAGCTTCAGGGGGGATGGCTATGGCTACACCTTC.

The rearrangement joins TRBV29-1 to TRBJ2-5; 16 bases fit TRBD2. The length of the CDR3 is 17 residues. V shed 7 bases and J 5 bases; nucleotides not matched to a gene: 13. The germline V gene encodes CDR1 SQVTM and CDR2 ANQGSEA. In nucleotides, the CDR3 is TGCAGCGCAGACCCGGGACTAGCGGGAGGGCGTAGGGAGACCCAGTACTTC. Protein product: CSADPGLAGGRRETQYF.

This chain joins TRBV4-2 and TRBJ2-3; 8 nucleotides line up with TRBD2. Germline V CDR1 and CDR2: LGHNA, YNFKEQ. This CDR3 is built from 16 residues. V lost 4 bases to trimming and J lost 6 bases; unmatched junction nucleotides: 12. DNA of the CDR3: TGTGCCAGCAGCCCGTACGTGACGGGGGGGCTGGATACGCAGTATTTT. It specifies CASSPYVTGGLDTQYF.

This clone was found a few times. The chain carries TRBV6-1 and TRBJ2-7, with TRBD1 matching 7 bases. The ends lost 2 bases at V and 2 bases at J; junction bases unmatched: 12. Germline assignment: CDR1 MNHNS and CDR2 SASEGT. The CDR3 extends over 17 amino acids. Written as DNA, the CDR3 is TGTGCCAGCAGTGAAACGTCTTTTGGGGACAGACCCTACGAGCAGTACGTC. Amino acid sequence: CASSETSFGDRPYEQYV.

This clone was observed a few times. The sample has other DNA sequences that encode this CDR3 too. The chain is built from TRBV28 and TRBJ2-5; the match to TRBD1 covers 7 bases. The CDR3 spans 15 residues. Per the germline V gene, CDR1 is MDHEN and CDR2 is SYDVKM. V dropped 1 base and J dropped 0; count of bases not matched to a gene: 2. This CDR3 reads CASSLLTGNQETQYF. CDR3 nucleotide sequence: TGTGCCAGCAGTTTATTGACAGGGAACCAAGAGACCCAGTACTTC. The entire variable domain, with the rest obtained from reference TRBV28 and TRBJ2-5, is as follows: DVKVTQSSRYLVKRTGEKVFLECVQDMDHENMFWYRQDPGLGLRLIYFSYDVKMKEKGDIPEGYSVSREKKERFSLILESASTNQTSMYLCASSLLTGNQETQYFGPGTRLLVL.

The genes are TRBV18 and TRBJ1-5, with TRBD1 matching over 7 bases. J gave up 4 bases and V 8 bases, and 14 bases lay outside the gene matches. The germline V gene encodes CDR1 KGHSH and CDR2 LQKENI. This CDR3 contains 16 residues. The DNA of the CDR3 is TGTGCCAGCCTGCTCATCGGACAGGCTTTAAATCAGCCCCAGCATTTT. Translated, it gives CASLLIGQALNQPQHF.

The CDR3 reads CASSLEMASGEQYV. The CDR3 DNA reads TGTGCCAGCAGCTTAGAGATGGCTTCAGGCGAGCAGTACGTC. The J gene is TRBJ2-7, the V gene TRBV7-9; no firm D call. Trimming left V 1 base short and J 6 bases short, with 13 bases between. Germline values: CDR1 SEHNR, CDR2 FQNEAQ (reference sequence). The CDR3 runs 14 residues.

The chain has TRBV7-2 and TRBJ2-2; 13 positions agree with TRBD2. Trimming at V came to 4 bases and at J to 4 bases, leaving 9 bases not matched to a gene. The CDR3 loop spans 18 amino acids. Germline V CDR1 and CDR2: SGHTA, FQGNSA. The CDR3 here is CASSSLAGGPRSTGELFF. The CDR3 nucleotides read TGTGCCAGCAGCTCACTAGCGGGAGGGCCTCGTAGCACCGGGGAGCTGTTTTTT. The full variable domain, its missing parts supplied by reference TRBV7-2 and TRBJ2-2, is GAGVSQSPSNKVTEKGKDVELRCDPISGHTALYWYRQSLGQGLEFLIYFQGNSAPDKSGLPSDRFSAERTGGSVSTLTIQRTQQEDSAVYLCASSSLAGGPRSTGELFFGEGSRLTVL.

The chain couples TRBV6-5 to TRBJ1-3; 10 positions match TRBD1. This CDR3 contains 15 residues. Germline V CDR1 and CDR2: MNHEY, SVGAGI. V trimming: 6 bases; J trimming: 4 bases; junction bases outside the gene matches: 6. The CDR3 DNA reads TGTGCCAGCAGCCGAGACAGGGGGCTCGGAAACACCATATATTTT. The encoded protein is CASSRDRGLGNTIYF.